The 2 T cell receptor beta chains reported below all come from one sample, sequenced in a study of shared clonotypes between healthy human individuals. Clones were sequenced by immunoSEQ multiplex PCR, and TCRdb holds only the in-frame ones, with some missing. The profile shows 700,000 or so clones, 72% of them singletons. Material: memory CD4+ T cells sorted from blood. Subset of the sample: CD45RA-negative fraction. These receptors originate from a woman aged 25 to 39 in good health.

This clone was counted only a few times. The chain is built from TRBV5-3 and TRBJ2-5, with 9 nucleotides matching TRBD2. TRBV5-3 is an ORF, with its function uncertain. V dropped 4 bases and J dropped 4; count of bases not matched to a gene: 17. The CDR3 runs to 18 residues. CDR3 loop: CARSPPGTSTHSRETQYF. Here the CDR3 DNA reads TGTGCCAGAAGCCCCCCCGGGACTAGCACCCACTCTCGAGAGACCCAGTACTTC.

In its sample, this clone was seen once. The rearrangement joins TRBV4-1 to TRBJ1-2; D unresolved. This CDR3 has 11 residues. V gave up 3 bases and J gave up 5 bases, with 4 bases separating them. Germline CDR1 MGHRA, CDR2 YSYEKL. The CDR3 DNA follows: TGCGCCAGCAGCCACCAATATGGCTACACCTTC. This codes for CASSHQYGYTF.